The clone carrying this T cell receptor beta chain was seen just once. Its antigen is not identified. The sample belongs to a study of T cell responses to AZD1222 COVID-19 vaccine. Study results and caveats: There were repertoire samples only from the period after the peak T cell response. Just 5 or 6 AZD1222 recipients tested seropositive at baseline.

Assay used: immunoSEQ multiplex PCR; TCRdb lists only in-frame clones, some missing. The sample yields approximately 190,000 clones, approximately 90% seen once. This CDR3 is 12 amino acids long. Trimming stripped 5 bases from V and 4 bases from J, with 10 bases between. The germline gives CDR1 SGHNT, CDR2 YYREEE (reference sequence). The chain recombines TRBV5-4 with TRBJ2-7; D is perhaps TRBD2 (5 bases). The sequencing used peripheral blood, collected on day 0 of AZD1222 vaccination. This TCR came from an adult in good health. This CDR3 reads CASSREGYEQYF. The CDR3 DNA reads TGTGCCAGCAGTCGGGAAGGTTACGAGCAGTACTTC.